Included here is one TCR beta chain sequence, with context. Its cognate antigen is unknown. Clones were sequenced by immunoSEQ multiplex PCR, and TCRdb holds only the in-frame ones, with some missing. This table has fewer than 130,000 clones, 93% appearing once. Germline CDR1 MDHEN, CDR2 SYDVKM. J gave up 15 bases and V 6 bases, and 9 bases lay outside the gene matches. The CDR3 covers 12 residues. This entry is derived from a study of graft-versus-host responses after intestinal transplantation. Sequenced material: unstimulated CD8+ T cells sorted from spleen or lymph node cells, taken before intestinal transplant. This TCR was sampled from a human donor who received an intestinal transplant. This chain connects TRBV28 to TRBJ1-4; 8 bases are a match to TRBD1. CDR3: CASSRDRGSMFF. CDR3 coding DNA: TGTGCCAGCAGCCGCGACAGGGGATCAATGTTTTTT. The full variable domain, completed using reference TRBV28 and TRBJ1-4, is DVKVTQSSRYLVKRTGEKVFLECVQDMDHENMFWYRQDPGLGLRLIYFSYDVKMKEKGDIPEGYSVSREKKERFSLILESASTNQTSMYLCASSRDRGSMFFGSGTQLSVL.